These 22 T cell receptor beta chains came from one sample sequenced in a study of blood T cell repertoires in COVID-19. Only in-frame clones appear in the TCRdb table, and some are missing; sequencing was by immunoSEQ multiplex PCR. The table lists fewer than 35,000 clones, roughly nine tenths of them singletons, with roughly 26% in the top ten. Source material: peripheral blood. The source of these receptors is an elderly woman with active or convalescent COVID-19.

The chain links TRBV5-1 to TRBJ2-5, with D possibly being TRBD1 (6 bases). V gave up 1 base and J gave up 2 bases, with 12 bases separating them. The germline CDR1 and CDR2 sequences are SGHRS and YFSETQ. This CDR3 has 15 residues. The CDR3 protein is CASSLWTVPQETQYF. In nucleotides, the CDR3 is TGCGCCAGCAGCTTGTGGACAGTCCCACAAGAGACCCAGTACTTC.

The CDR3 sequence is CASSRTGGRTEAFF. The CDR3 coding sequence is TGTGCCAGCTCACGGACAGGGGGTCGCACTGAAGCTTTCTTT. The V and J genes are TRBV18 and TRBJ1-1; 10 nucleotides line up with TRBD1. With 4 bases clipped from V and 4 bases from J, the junction kept 3 bases outside the gene matches. The CDR3 runs 14 residues. CDR1 KGHSH and CDR2 LQKENI come from the germline V gene.

The CDR3 sequence: CASSLGTGGNTEAFF. The CDR3 DNA follows: TGTGCCAGCAGCCTAGGGACAGGGGGGAACACTGAAGCTTTCTTT. J is TRBJ1-1 and V is TRBV3-1 (or the pseudogene TRBV3-2), with 11 bases fitting TRBD1. Germline CDR1 is LGHDT and CDR2 is YNNKEL (reference sequence). The CDR3 has 15 amino acids. V was pared by 4 bases and J by 1 base, with 2 bases of the junction left unmatched.

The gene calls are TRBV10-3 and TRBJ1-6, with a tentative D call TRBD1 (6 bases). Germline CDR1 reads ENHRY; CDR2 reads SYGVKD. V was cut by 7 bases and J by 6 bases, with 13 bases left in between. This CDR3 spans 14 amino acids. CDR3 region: CAIKLDSVNSPLHF. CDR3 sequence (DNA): TGTGCCATCAAACTGGACAGCGTTAATTCACCCCTCCACTTT.

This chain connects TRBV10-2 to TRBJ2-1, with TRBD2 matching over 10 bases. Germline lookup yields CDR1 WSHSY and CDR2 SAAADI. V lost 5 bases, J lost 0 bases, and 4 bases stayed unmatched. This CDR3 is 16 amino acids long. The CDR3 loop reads CASSPASGSSYNEQFF. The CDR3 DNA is TGCGCCAGCAGTCCGGCTAGCGGGAGCTCCTACAATGAGCAGTTCTTC.

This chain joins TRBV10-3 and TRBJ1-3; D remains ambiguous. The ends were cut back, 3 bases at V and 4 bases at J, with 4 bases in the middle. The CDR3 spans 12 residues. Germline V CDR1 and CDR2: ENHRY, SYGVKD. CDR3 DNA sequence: TGTGCCATCAGTGACCGGGGAAACACCATATATTTT. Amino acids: CAISDRGNTIYF.

The CDR3 region is CASSFTGRAYEQYF. The CDR3 DNA sequence: TGTGCCAGCAGCTTCACAGGGCGGGCCTACGAGCAGTACTTC. This chain connects TRBV5-5 to TRBJ2-7; D is perhaps TRBD1 (6 bases). V was shortened by 2 bases and J by 2 bases, with 11 bases between the two germline ends. Looked up from germline, CDR1 is SGHKS and CDR2 is YYEKEE (reference sequence). The CDR3 runs to 14 residues.

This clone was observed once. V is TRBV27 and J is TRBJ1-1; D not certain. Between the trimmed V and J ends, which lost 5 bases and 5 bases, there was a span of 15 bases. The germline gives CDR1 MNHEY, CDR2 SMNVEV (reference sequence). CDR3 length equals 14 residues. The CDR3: CASSLSRLGTEAFF. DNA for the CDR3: TGTGCCAGCAGTCTGAGCAGACTAGGGACTGAAGCTTTCTTT.

The DNA of the CDR3 is TGCGCCAGCAGCCCAGGAAGGCTCGGGGAGATAACTGAAGCTTTCTTT. Amino acids: CASSPGRLGEITEAFF. The V gene is TRBV5-1, the J gene TRBJ1-1, with no clear D. Trimming took 4 bases from V and 5 from J, leaving 21 bases between them. This CDR3 is built from 16 residues. CDR1 and CDR2 from the germline V gene are SGHRS and YFSETQ.

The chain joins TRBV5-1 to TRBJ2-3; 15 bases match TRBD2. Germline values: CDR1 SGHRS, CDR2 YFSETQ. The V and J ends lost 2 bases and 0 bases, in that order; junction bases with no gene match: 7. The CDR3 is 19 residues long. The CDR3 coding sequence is TGCGCCAGCAGCTTTGGACTAGCGGGGGGGACTGTTAGCACAGATACGCAGTATTTT. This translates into CASSFGLAGGTVSTDTQYF.

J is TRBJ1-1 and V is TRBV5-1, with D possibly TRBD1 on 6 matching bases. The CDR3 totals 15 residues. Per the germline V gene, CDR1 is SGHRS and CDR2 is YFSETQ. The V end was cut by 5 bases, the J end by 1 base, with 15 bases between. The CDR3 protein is CASRFRQAQNTEAFF. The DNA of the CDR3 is TGCGCCAGCAGATTCAGACAGGCGCAGAACACTGAAGCTTTCTTT.

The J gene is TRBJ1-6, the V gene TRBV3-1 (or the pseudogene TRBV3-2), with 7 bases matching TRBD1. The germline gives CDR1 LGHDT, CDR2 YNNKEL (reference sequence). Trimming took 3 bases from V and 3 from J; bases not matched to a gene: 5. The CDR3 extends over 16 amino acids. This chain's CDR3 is CASSQRDSLYNSPLHF. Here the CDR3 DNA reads TGTGCCAGCAGCCAGAGGGACAGTCTCTATAATTCACCCCTCCACTTT.

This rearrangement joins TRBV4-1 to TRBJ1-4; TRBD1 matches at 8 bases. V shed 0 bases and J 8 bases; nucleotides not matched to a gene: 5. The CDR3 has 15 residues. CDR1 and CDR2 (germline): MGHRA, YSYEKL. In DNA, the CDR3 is TGCGCCAGCAGCCAAGATGGGACAGGCTGGGAAAAACTGTTTTTT. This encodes CASSQDGTGWEKLFF.

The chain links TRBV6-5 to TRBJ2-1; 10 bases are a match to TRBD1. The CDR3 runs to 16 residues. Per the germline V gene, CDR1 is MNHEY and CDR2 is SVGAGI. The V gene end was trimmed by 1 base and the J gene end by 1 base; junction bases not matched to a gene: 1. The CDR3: CASSYLGQGSYNEQFF. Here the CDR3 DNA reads TGTGCCAGCAGTTACTTGGGACAGGGGTCCTACAATGAGCAGTTCTTC.

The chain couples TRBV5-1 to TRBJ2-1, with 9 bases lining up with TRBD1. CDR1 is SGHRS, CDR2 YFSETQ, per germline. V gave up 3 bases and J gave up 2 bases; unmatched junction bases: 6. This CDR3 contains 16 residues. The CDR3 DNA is TGCGCCAGCAGCTCGGAGGGGACAGGGACCTACAATGAGCAGTTCTTC. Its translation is CASSSEGTGTYNEQFF.

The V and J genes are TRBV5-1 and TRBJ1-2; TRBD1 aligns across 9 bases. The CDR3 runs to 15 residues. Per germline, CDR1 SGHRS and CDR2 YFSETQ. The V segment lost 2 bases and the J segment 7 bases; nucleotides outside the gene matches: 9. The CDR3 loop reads CASSLTQQGAGGYTF. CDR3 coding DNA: TGCGCCAGCAGCTTAACCCAACAGGGGGCAGGTGGCTACACCTTC.

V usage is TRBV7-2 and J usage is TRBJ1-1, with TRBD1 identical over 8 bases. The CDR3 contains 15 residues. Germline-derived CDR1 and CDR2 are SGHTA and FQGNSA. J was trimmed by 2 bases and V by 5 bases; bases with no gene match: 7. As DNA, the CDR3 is TGTGCCAGCAGCGCAACAGGGGGGATCAACACTGAAGCTTTCTTT. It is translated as CASSATGGINTEAFF.

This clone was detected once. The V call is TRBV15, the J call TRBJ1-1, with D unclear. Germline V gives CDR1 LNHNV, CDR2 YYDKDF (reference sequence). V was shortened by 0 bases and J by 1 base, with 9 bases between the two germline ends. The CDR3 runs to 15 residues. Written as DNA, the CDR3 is TGTGCCACCAGCAGAGATGTGACGGGGAACACTGAAGCTTTCTTT. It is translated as CATSRDVTGNTEAFF.

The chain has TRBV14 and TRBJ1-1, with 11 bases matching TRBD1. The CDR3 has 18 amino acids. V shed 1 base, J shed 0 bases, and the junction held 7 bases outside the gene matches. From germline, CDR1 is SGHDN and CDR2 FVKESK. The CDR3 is CASSQVVGTGGLNTEAFF. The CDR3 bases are TGTGCCAGCAGCCAAGTGGTGGGGACAGGGGGTTTGAACACTGAAGCTTTCTTT.

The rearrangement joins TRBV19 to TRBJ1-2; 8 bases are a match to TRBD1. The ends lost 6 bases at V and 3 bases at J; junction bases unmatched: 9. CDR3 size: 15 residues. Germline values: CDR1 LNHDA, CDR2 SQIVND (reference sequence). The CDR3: CASRYPAGGDYGYTF. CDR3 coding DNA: TGTGCCAGTAGATACCCGGCAGGGGGCGACTATGGCTACACCTTC.

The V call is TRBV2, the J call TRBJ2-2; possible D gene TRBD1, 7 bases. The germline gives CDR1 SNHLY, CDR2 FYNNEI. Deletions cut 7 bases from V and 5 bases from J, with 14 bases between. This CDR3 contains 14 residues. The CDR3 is CASMARGETGELFF. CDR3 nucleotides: TGTGCCAGCATGGCCAGGGGGGAGACCGGGGAGCTGTTTTTT.

This CDR3 reads CASRRTGDEQFF. The CDR3 DNA follows: TGCGCCAGCAGAAGGACAGGGGATGAGCAGTTCTTC. This chain connects TRBV10-2 to TRBJ2-1, with TRBD1 identical over 9 bases. This CDR3 has 12 residues. Germline V gene lookup returns CDR1 WSHSY and CDR2 SAAADI. V lost 6 bases to trimming and J lost 8 bases; unmatched junction nucleotides: 2.